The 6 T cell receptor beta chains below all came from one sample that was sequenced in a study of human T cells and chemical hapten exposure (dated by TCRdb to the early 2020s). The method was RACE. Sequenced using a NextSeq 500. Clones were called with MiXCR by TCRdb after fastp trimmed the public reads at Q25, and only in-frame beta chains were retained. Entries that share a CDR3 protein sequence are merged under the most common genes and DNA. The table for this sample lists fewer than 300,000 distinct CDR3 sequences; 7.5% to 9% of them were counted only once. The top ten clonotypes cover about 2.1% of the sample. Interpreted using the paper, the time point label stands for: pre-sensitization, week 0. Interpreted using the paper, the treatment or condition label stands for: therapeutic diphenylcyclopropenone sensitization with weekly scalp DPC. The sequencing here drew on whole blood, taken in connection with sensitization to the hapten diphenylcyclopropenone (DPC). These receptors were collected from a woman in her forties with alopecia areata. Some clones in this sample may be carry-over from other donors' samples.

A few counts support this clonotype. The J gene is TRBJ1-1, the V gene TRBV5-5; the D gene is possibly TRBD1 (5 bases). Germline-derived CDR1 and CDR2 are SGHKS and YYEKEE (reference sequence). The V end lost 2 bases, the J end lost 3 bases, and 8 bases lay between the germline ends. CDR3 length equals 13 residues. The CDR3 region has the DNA TGTGCCAGCAGCTTCGCAGGGTACACTGAAGCTTTCTTT. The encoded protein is CASSFAGYTEAFF.

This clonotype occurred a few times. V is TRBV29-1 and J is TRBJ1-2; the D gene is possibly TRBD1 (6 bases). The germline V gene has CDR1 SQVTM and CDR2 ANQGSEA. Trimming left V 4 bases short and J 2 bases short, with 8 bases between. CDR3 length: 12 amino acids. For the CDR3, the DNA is TGCAGCGTTGGGGGACAAAACTATGGCTACACCTTC. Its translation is CSVGGQNYGYTF.

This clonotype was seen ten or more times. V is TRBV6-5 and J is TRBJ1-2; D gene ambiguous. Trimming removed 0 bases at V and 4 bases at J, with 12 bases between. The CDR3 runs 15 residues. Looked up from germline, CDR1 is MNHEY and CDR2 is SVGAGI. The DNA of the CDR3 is TGTGCCAGCAGTTACTCGTTCCAGGCTCCCTATGGCTACACCTTC. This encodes CASSYSFQAPYGYTF.

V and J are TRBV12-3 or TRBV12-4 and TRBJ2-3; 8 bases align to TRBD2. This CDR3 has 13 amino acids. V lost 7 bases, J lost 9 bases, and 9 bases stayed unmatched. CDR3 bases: TGTGCCAGCACCGGACTAGCCCTGGAAACGCAGTATTTT. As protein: CASTGLALETQYF.

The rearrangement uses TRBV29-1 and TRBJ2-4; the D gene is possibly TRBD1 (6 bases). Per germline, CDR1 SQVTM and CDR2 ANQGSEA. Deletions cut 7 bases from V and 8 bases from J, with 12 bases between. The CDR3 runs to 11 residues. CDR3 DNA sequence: TGCAGCGCCGTAGACAGGTACATTCAGTACTTC. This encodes CSAVDRYIQYF.

This chain's CDR3 is CAISGGEVPDTQYF. The CDR3 nucleotides are TGTGCCATCAGTGGTGGCGAGGTTCCAGATACGCAGTATTTT. The rearrangement links TRBV10-3 to TRBJ2-3; D uncertain. Trimming shortened V by 4 bases and J by 4 bases, and 12 bases separated the two germline ends. The CDR3 totals 14 residues. The V gene's germline CDR1 is ENHRY and CDR2 SYGVKD.